The source of this T cell receptor (beta chain) is a study of T cell changes during pregnancy in multiple sclerosis. Sequenced by immunoSEQ multiplex PCR; TCRdb stores in-frame clones only, minus some. The sample shows 60,000 to 65,000 clones, 80% to 95% of them seen only once. With 1 base clipped from V and 4 bases from J, the junction kept 7 bases outside the gene matches. The CDR3 is 15 residues long. Germline lookup yields CDR1 MNHNS and CDR2 SASEGT. This clonotype was sampled from a female donor with multiple sclerosis, enrolled in a pregnancy study. This specimen was peripheral blood, taken in the second trimester of pregnancy. The gene calls are TRBV6-1 and TRBJ2-7, with 7 positions matching TRBD1. The CDR3 protein is CASSEGKGQLYEQYF. The CDR3 region has the DNA TGTGCCAGCAGTGAAGGGAAGGGACAGCTATACGAGCAGTACTTC.